The rows below give T cell receptor beta chains drawn from one sample of a study of cytomegalovirus exposure and HLA in healthy donors. Sequencing used immunoSEQ multiplex PCR; TCRdb keeps in-frame clones, though not all of them. Here the sample table reports roughly 70,000 clones. Material for sequencing was PBMCs. The origin of the receptors is a man aged 40-55 years in good health and CMV-seronegative. CDR3s include the opening cysteine and the closing phenylalanine or tryptophan. D genes are given only for firm matches.

V gene	D gene	J gene	CDR3 DNA	CDR3 protein
TRBV2	.	TRBJ1-5	TGTGCCAGCAGTGGGCCAACCGATAGCAATCAGCCCCAGCATTTT	CASSGPTDSNQPQHF
TRBV5-1	.	TRBJ1-1	TGCGCCAGCAGCTTGGTCGGGGGGCAAAGGGCTTTCTTT	CASSLVGGQRAFF
TRBV4-1	TRBD1	TRBJ2-5	TGCGCCAGCAGCCAAGATCACGGGGCAGGGGGACCGATTTTCCAAGAGACCCAGTACTTC	CASSQDHGAGGPIFQETQYF
TRBV2	TRBD2	TRBJ2-1	TGTGCCAGCAGTGGACTAGCGGGGGCCAAATACAATGAGCAGTTCTTC	CASSGLAGAKYNEQFF
TRBV6-5	.	TRBJ2-7	TGTGCCAGCAGCCCGGACAGACTTGTAGTCTACGAGCAGTACTTC	CASSPDRLVVYEQYF
TRBV9	TRBD1	TRBJ2-7	TGTGCCAGCAGCAACAGCCGGGACAGGGGTTCCTACGAGCAGTACTTC	CASSNSRDRGSYEQYF
TRBV6-1	TRBD2	TRBJ2-7	TGTGCCAGCGGGAGGGAGTTTCGGTCCTACGAGCAGTACTTC	CASGREFRSYEQYF
TRBV30	TRBD1	TRBJ2-1	TGTGCCTGGAGTTCGACAGGGTATAATGAGCAGTTCTTC	CAWSSTGYNEQFF
TRBV6-5	.	TRBJ1-1	TGTGCCAGCAGTTACTCCGGGAAATGGGACACTGAAGCTTTCTTT	CASSYSGKWDTEAFF
TRBV9	.	TRBJ2-7	TGTGCCAGCAGGCGGTCCGGAGGGCAGAGCTCCTACGAGCAGTACTTC	CASRRSGGQSSYEQYF
TRBV28	TRBD1	TRBJ1-5	TGTGCCAGCAGTTTAGAGGGACAGGGCTTTAATCAGCCCCAGCATTTT	CASSLEGQGFNQPQHF